The sequence of this TCR beta chain was determined in a study of T cell responses to AZD1222 COVID-19 vaccine. Study background: Second-dose recipients at about 4 or about 12 weeks were treated as one pooled group.

Profiling relied on immunoSEQ multiplex PCR, and the TCRdb table lists in-frame clones only, not all of them. The top ten hold less than 1.6% of the sample, which has about 160,000 clones, about nine tenths seen once. Study-wide results and limits: With two AZD1222 doses given, Spike-specific TCR breadth and depth both rose. Spike regions recognized by vaccine-associated CD4 TCRs spanned the protein, led by 160-218 and 743-854. Nearly half of spike-specific TCRs reportedly go after variant regions that carry no mutations.

The J segment lost 5 bases and the V segment lost 5 bases, leaving 10 bases of the junction unmatched. Germline V lookup: CDR1 SGHVS, CDR2 FQNEAQ. CDR3 size: 16 residues. This clone was recorded once. Its cognate antigen is unknown. The chain combines TRBV7-8 with TRBJ1-4, with TRBD1 matching 8 bases. Sequenced material: peripheral blood, taken on day 0 of AZD1222 vaccination. The clonotype was recovered from an adult in good health. DNA for the CDR3: TGTGCCAGCAGCCCCATAATTCGGACAGGGAATGAAAAACTGTTTTTT. This translates into CASSPIIRTGNEKLFF.